These 28 T cell receptor beta chains were all obtained from the same sample, sequenced in a study of human T cells and chemical hapten exposure (dated by TCRdb to the early 2020s). Libraries were built with 5' RACE. Sequencing was performed on an Illumina MiSeq. TCRdb took the public reads, trimmed them with fastp at Q25, ran MiXCR for clone calling and kept in-frame beta chains. Rows merge per CDR3 protein into single entries with the most common DNA and genes. The sample table lists approximately 81,000 distinct CDR3 sequences, more than 7.5% of them with a count of one. Jointly, the top ten make up around 2% of the sample. Unfractionated whole blood was collected in Tempus Blood RNA tubes, and total RNA was extracted from that blood. The receptors come from a male donor in good health.

CDR3 DNA: TGTGCCAGCAGCTTAAACCAGGACGCCGGGGAGCTGTTTTTT. Its protein is CASSLNQDAGELFF. The V gene is TRBV7-9, the J gene TRBJ2-2, with D hard to call. Trimming removed 2 bases at V and 6 bases at J, with 10 bases between. Germline V gives CDR1 SEHNR, CDR2 FQNEAQ (reference sequence). This CDR3 is built from 14 residues.

In its sample, this clonotype was seen many times. The chain joins TRBV7-2 to TRBJ2-1; D ambiguous. Germline loops: CDR1 SGHTA, CDR2 FQGNSA. V lost 1 base, J lost 8 bases, and 6 bases lay in between. The CDR3 loop spans 12 amino acids. The DNA for the CDR3 is TGTGCCAGCAGCTTAGGGTTTGATGAGCAGTTCTTC. Translated, it gives CASSLGFDEQFF.

The V and J genes are TRBV6-1 and TRBJ1-1; perhaps TRBD1 as D (5 bases). There are 13 residues in the CDR3. V dropped 7 bases and J dropped 1 base, with 10 bases sitting between them. CDR1 is MNHNS, CDR2 SASEGT, per germline. Written as DNA, the CDR3 is TGTGCCAGCACTGTGACAGCGAACACTGAAGCTTTCTTT. Protein product: CASTVTANTEAFF.

This clonotype came up many times. This chain uses TRBV27 with TRBJ1-6; no clear D gene. The V end was cut by 1 base, the J end by 5 bases, with 12 bases between. This CDR3 region has 16 residues. Germline CDR1 MNHEY, CDR2 SMNVEV (reference sequence). The CDR3 DNA sequence: TGTGCCAGCAGTTTATTATCTACAGCTAATAATTCACCCCTCCACTTT. This gives the protein CASSLLSTANNSPLHF.

This clonotype was detected many times. The chain uses TRBV7-6 and TRBJ2-7, with a tentative D call TRBD2 (5 bases). The CDR3 has 14 amino acids. CDR1 SGHVS and CDR2 FNYEAQ come from the germline V gene. V was pared by 1 base and J by 2 bases, with 9 bases between. CDR3 DNA: TGTGCCAGCAGCTTAGAGGACGGGACCTACGAGCAGTACTTC. Translated, it gives CASSLEDGTYEQYF.

This clonotype was counted a few times. This chain joins TRBV6-4 and TRBJ1-5; weak D call: TRBD1 (6 bases). With 7 bases removed from V and 5 bases from J, the gap between germline ends came to 12 bases. The CDR3 spans 13 residues. Germline CDR1 reads MRHNA; CDR2 reads SNTAGT. This chain's CDR3 is CASIQGRHQPQHF. CDR3 bases: TGTGCCAGCATCCAGGGGCGACATCAGCCCCAGCATTTT.

This chain links TRBV9 with TRBJ2-7; D is ambiguous. V lost 0 bases to trimming and J lost 4 bases, with 17 bases between them. Germline V CDR1 and CDR2: SGDLS, YYNGEE. The CDR3 has 16 amino acids. CDR3 DNA sequence: TGTGCCAGCAGCGTAGGGTACGAAAAGGGAACTTACGAGCAGTACTTC. Translation: CASSVGYEKGTYEQYF. The variable domain in full, completed from reference TRBV9 and TRBJ2-7, reads DSGVTQTPKHLITATGQRVTLRCSPRSGDLSVYWYQQSLDQGLQFLIQYYNGEERAKGNILERFSAQQFPDLHSELNLSSLELGDSALYFCASSVGYEKGTYEQYFGPGTRLTVT.

This clonotype was seen repeatedly, ten times or more. The chain combines TRBV12-5 with TRBJ2-1, with D perhaps TRBD1 (5 bases). The germline gives CDR1 LGHNT, CDR2 FRNRAP. Deletions cut 5 bases from V and 4 bases from J, with 15 bases between. CDR3 length: 15 amino acids. The CDR3 bases are TGTGCTAGTGGTCGTGACCCTGACAGTTACAATGAGCAGTTCTTC. Its protein product is CASGRDPDSYNEQFF.

This clonotype was found many times. The rearrangement uses TRBV7-2 and TRBJ2-5; 11 nucleotides align to TRBD2. Germline lookup yields CDR1 SGHTA and CDR2 FQGNSA. This CDR3 has 16 amino acids. The V segment lost 5 bases and the J segment 5 bases; nucleotides outside the gene matches: 10. CDR3 nucleotide sequence: TGTGCCAGCAGCCCGGGACTAGCGGAATGGGGTGAGACCCAGTACTTC. Its protein product is CASSPGLAEWGETQYF.

This chain connects TRBV4-2 to TRBJ2-7; the D gene could be TRBD1 or TRBD2 (5 bases each). The CDR3 totals 12 residues. The V gene's germline CDR1 is LGHNA and CDR2 YNFKEQ. Trimming took off 3 bases at V and 5 bases at J, with 8 bases between the two ends. CDR3 DNA sequence: TGTGCCAGCAGCCAGGGGGTGGACGAGCAGTACTTC. It yields the protein CASSQGVDEQYF.

This clonotype has a handful of counts. The chain combines TRBV29-1 with TRBJ2-7; TRBD1 might be the D (6 bases). There are 16 residues in the CDR3. Per the germline V gene, CDR1 is SQVTM and CDR2 is ANQGSEA. Between the trimmed V and J ends, which lost 4 bases and 7 bases, there was a span of 26 bases. The CDR3 protein is CSVALLPVLSQGEQYF. The CDR3, as DNA: TGCAGCGTTGCCCTTTTGCCCGTCCTTTCTCAGGGGGAGCAGTACTTC.

The rearrangement uses TRBV27 and TRBJ2-7; 9 bases are a match to TRBD1. Germline trimming cut 5 bases from V and 5 bases from J; bases unmatched to any gene: 16. The CDR3 spans 17 residues. Per the germline V gene, CDR1 is MNHEY and CDR2 is SMNVEV (reference sequence). The CDR3 loop reads CASSPYFFDRGDDEQYF. The DNA of the CDR3 is TGTGCCAGCAGTCCATACTTTTTCGACAGGGGGGACGACGAGCAGTACTTC.

This clonotype was detected a few times. The J gene is TRBJ2-7, the V gene TRBV12-5; 8 nucleotides line up with TRBD1. J lost 3 bases, V lost 1 base, and 5 bases had no gene match. CDR1 and CDR2 (germline): LGHNT, FRNRAP. The CDR3 is made up of 15 amino acids. CDR3 in DNA: TGTGCTAGTGGTTTGGGACAGGGGCGCCTCTACGAGCAGTACTTC. Its protein is CASGLGQGRLYEQYF.

This chain links TRBV12-5 with TRBJ1-1; a possible D gene is TRBD1 (6 bases). V was pared by 1 base and J by 5 bases, with 11 bases between. This CDR3 comprises 14 residues. Germline lookup yields CDR1 LGHNT and CDR2 FRNRAP. The DNA for the CDR3 is TGTGCTAGTGGTTTGGCCCGGGGGCGGACTGAAGCTTTCTTT. This codes for CASGLARGRTEAFF.

This clonotype was counted ten times or more. This sequence joins TRBV6-5 and TRBJ2-6; D assignment may be TRBD1 or TRBD2 (5 bases each). CDR3 length: 17 amino acids. CDR1 MNHEY and CDR2 SVGAGI come from the germline V gene. V lost 5 bases and J lost 0, with 14 bases in between. This chain's CDR3 is CASSRSRGRSGANVLTF. The CDR3 DNA reads as TGTGCCAGCAGTAGGTCCCGGGGCCGCTCTGGGGCCAACGTCCTGACTTTC.

This clonotype has only a few counts. This chain joins TRBV2 and TRBJ2-5; possibly TRBD2 for D (5 bases). Germline-derived CDR1 and CDR2 are SNHLY and FYNNEI. The germline V and J ends were trimmed by 8 bases and 2 bases, with 15 bases remaining between them. This CDR3 spans 14 amino acids. CDR3 sequence: CASLAGLTQETQYF. The DNA for the CDR3 is TGTGCCAGCTTAGCCGGACTCACACAAGAGACCCAGTACTTC.

This clonotype was counted ten times or more. The V and J genes are TRBV18 and TRBJ2-3, with D hard to call. The CDR3 consists of 14 residues. From germline, CDR1 is KGHSH and CDR2 LQKENI. V was cut by 5 bases and J by 2 bases, with 11 bases left in between. The CDR3 bases are TGTGCCAGCTCAAACCAGGAGAACACAGATACGCAGTATTTT. Translated, it gives CASSNQENTDTQYF.

The chain employs TRBV7-2 and TRBJ1-5; D is undetermined. V lost 2 bases, J lost 5 bases, and 10 bases lay in between. The CDR3 has 14 residues. Germline CDR1 SGHTA, CDR2 FQGNSA. For the CDR3, the DNA is TGTGCCAGCAGCTTATGGTCGCGGGATCAGCCCCAGCATTTT. Translating gives CASSLWSRDQPQHF.

This clonotype occurred a few times. The J gene is TRBJ2-3, the V gene TRBV19; maybe TRBD1 (6 bases). Germline lookup yields CDR1 LNHDA and CDR2 SQIVND (reference sequence). V lost 7 bases and J lost 2, with 19 bases in between. This CDR3 is 16 amino acids long. This CDR3 is CASKVSAGAPTDTQYF. The CDR3 region has the DNA TGTGCCAGTAAAGTGAGCGCAGGGGCACCCACAGATACGCAGTATTTT.

The genes are TRBV27 and TRBJ2-1; D gene unclear. The V end lost 6 bases, the J end lost 3 bases, and 12 bases lay between the germline ends. The CDR3 is 14 amino acids. Germline V lookup: CDR1 MNHEY, CDR2 SMNVEV (reference sequence). The CDR3 here is CASSPREIYNEQFF. CDR3 DNA sequence: TGTGCCAGCAGCCCGCGAGAAATCTACAATGAGCAGTTCTTC.

This clonotype appeared many times. The V and J genes are TRBV5-1 and TRBJ2-7; D is perhaps TRBD2 (6 bases). Between the trimmed V and J ends, which lost 5 bases and 2 bases, there was a span of 14 bases. Germline V gene sequence: CDR1 SGHRS, CDR2 YFSETQ. The CDR3 has 14 residues. The CDR3 region has the DNA TGCGCCAGCAGTCAATACGGGGGAACCTACGAGCAGTACTTC. This translates into CASSQYGGTYEQYF.

The chain joins TRBV4-3 to TRBJ1-1; D perhaps matches TRBD1 (5 bases). CDR3 length equals 18 residues. V dropped 0 bases and J dropped 4 bases, with 21 bases sitting between them. Per germline, CDR1 LGHNA and CDR2 YSLEER. The chain's CDR3 is CASSQDPYRRGPGTEAFF. For the CDR3, the DNA is TGCGCCAGCAGCCAAGACCCGTACAGGCGGGGCCCCGGCACTGAAGCTTTCTTT.

The V gene is TRBV18, the J gene TRBJ1-4; no clear D gene. V was clipped by 3 bases and J by 4 bases, with 3 bases between them. The CDR3 runs to 12 residues. CDR1 is KGHSH, CDR2 LQKENI, per germline. In nucleotides, the CDR3 is TGTGCCAGCTCACCCCGTAATGAAAAACTGTTTTTT. Translation: CASSPRNEKLFF. Complete variable domain (other parts from reference TRBV18 and TRBJ1-4): NAGVMQNPRHLVRRRGQEARLRCSPMKGHSHVYWYRQLPEEGLKFMVYLQKENIIDESGMPKERFSAEFPKEGPSILRIQQVVRGDSAAYFCASSPRNEKLFFGSGTQLSVL.

The chain is built from TRBV14 and TRBJ2-5, with D perhaps matching TRBD2 (7 bases). From germline, CDR1 is SGHDN and CDR2 FVKESK. The CDR3 sequence is 16 residues long. Trimming cost V 0 bases and J 4 bases, with 15 bases left between them. As DNA, the CDR3 is TGTGCCAGCAGCCAAGAGTTGGGGGGGCTCGGAGAGACCCAGTACTTC. Translating gives CASSQELGGLGETQYF.

This clonotype appeared many times. This sequence joins TRBV5-1 and TRBJ2-3; 7 nucleotides align to TRBD1. V shed 0 bases and J 4 bases; nucleotides not matched to a gene: 5. Per the germline V gene, CDR1 is SGHRS and CDR2 is YFSETQ. CDR3 length equals 15 residues. As DNA, the CDR3 is TGCGCCAGCAGCTTGGAGGGACAGACCGCAGATACGCAGTATTTT. As protein: CASSLEGQTADTQYF.

For this clonotype: Relative to the germline gene, one junction end is altered; a read error may explain this. The chain links TRBV13 to TRBJ1-1; 7 bases align to TRBD1. CDR3 size: 12 residues. CDR1 and CDR2 (germline): PRHDT, FYEKMQ (reference sequence). In DNA, the CDR3 is TGTGCCAGCAGCTCGTTCCGGGACAGCCACTCTTTT. It specifies CASSSFRDSHSF.

Details on this clonotype: A much larger clone differs by one base, so this may be a read error. Because the CDR3 is missing its conserved closing phenylalanine or tryptophan, this is likely a read error. The chain has TRBV2 and TRBJ2-3; the D is unclear. V was clipped by 10 bases and J by 0 bases, with 14 bases between them. From germline, CDR1 is SNHLY and CDR2 FYNNEI. This CDR3 spans 14 amino acids. In DNA form, the CDR3 reads TGTGCCACCCTTCCGTGGGATAGCACAGATACGCAGTATTTA. Translating it yields CATLPWDSTDTQYL.

This clonotype was seen at least ten times. The chain employs TRBV10-1 and TRBJ2-5; maybe TRBD2 (5 bases). This CDR3 spans 13 amino acids. V lost 8 bases to trimming and J lost 7 bases, with 17 bases between them. Germline assignment: CDR1 WNHNN and CDR2 SYGVQD (reference sequence). CDR3 in amino acids: CASRAGASGTQYF. The CDR3 DNA reads as TGCGCCAGCCGTGCGGGCGCCTCGGGGACCCAGTACTTC.